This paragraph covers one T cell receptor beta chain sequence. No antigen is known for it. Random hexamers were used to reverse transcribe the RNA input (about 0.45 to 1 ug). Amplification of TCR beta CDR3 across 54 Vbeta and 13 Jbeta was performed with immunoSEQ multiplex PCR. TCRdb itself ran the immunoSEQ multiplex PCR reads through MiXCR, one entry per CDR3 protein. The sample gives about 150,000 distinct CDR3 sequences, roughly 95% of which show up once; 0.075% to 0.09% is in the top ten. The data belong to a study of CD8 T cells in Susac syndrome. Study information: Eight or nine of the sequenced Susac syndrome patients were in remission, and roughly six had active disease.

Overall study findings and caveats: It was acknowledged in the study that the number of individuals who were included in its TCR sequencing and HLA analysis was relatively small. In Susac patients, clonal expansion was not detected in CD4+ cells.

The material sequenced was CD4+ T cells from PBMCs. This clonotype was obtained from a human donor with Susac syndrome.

CDR3 sequence (DNA): TGTGCCAGCAGCTCAACGGCGACAGGGGGCGACTATGGCTACACCTTC. Its protein is CASSSTATGGDYGYTF. The rearrangement joins TRBV3-1 to TRBJ1-2; 10 bases map to TRBD1. CDR1 and CDR2 (germline): LGHDT, YNNKEL (reference sequence). This CDR3 is built from 16 residues. The J segment lost 3 bases and the V segment lost 5 bases, leaving 9 bases of the junction unmatched.